This T cell receptor (beta chain) is drawn from a study of shared clonotypes between healthy human individuals. Findings of the study overall: Sampling involved blood alone; tissue repertoires likely differ. Richness estimates generally favored naive over memory subsets. Approximately 4.6% of naive CD4 clonotypes were shared across a few donors. Clonotypes which were not shared had lower generation probabilities than clonotypes that all four donors shared.

Some clones are missing from TCRdb's copy, which holds only in-frame ones; the method was immunoSEQ multiplex PCR. This sample has about 2.1 million clones, with around 93% found just once. A note on this clone: No antigen is known for it.

This CDR3 is 19 amino acids long. Germline CDR1 reads SGHRS; CDR2 reads YFSETQ. Trimming took 5 bases from V and 8 from J; bases not matched to a gene: 17. Naive CD8 cells lacked CD45RO, underwent positive selection for CCR7 and left out terminally differentiated effector memory CD45RA+ cells. This clonotype was sampled from a man between 18 and 29 years old in good health. Some clones in this sample may be carry-over from other donors' samples. Material for sequencing was naive CD8+ T cells from PBMCs. The genes are TRBV5-1 and TRBJ2-1; 15 positions match TRBD2. The CDR3 DNA sequence: TGCGCCAGCAGAATTGGGAAGCCGGGACTAGCGGGAGGAAGCGATGAGCAGTTCTTC. This gives the protein CASRIGKPGLAGGSDEQFF.